This T cell receptor beta chain was captured by sequencing in a study of EBV T-cell therapy then PD-1 blockade in nasopharyngeal carcinoma. Assay: immunoSEQ multiplex PCR; the TCRdb copy retains only in-frame clones and omits some. In the table there are 20,000 to 25,000 clones, approximately 80% of which are singletons. The CDR3 spans 15 residues. The germline CDR1 and CDR2 sequences are KGHSH and LQKENI. Trimming pared 3 bases from V and 4 bases from J, leaving 13 bases between. A word on this clone: The target antigen is unknown.

The treatment was: AdE1-LMPpoly-expanded autologous EBV-specific T-cell therapy followed by anti-PD-1 nivolumab. The chain couples TRBV18 to TRBJ1-5; D is perhaps TRBD1 (5 bases). The receptor was isolated from a man aged 40-49 years with nasopharyngeal carcinoma. This material consisted of CD8+ T cells from blood, taken at approximately day 62 from a patient whose treatment included autologous EBV-specific T cells and nivolumab. This chain's CDR3 is CASSPVWTRNQPQHF. The CDR3 DNA reads TGTGCCAGCTCACCGGTTTGGACAAGGAATCAGCCCCAGCATTTT. Using reference TRBV18 and TRBJ1-5 for the parts outside the CDR3, the full variable domain is NAGVMQNPRHLVRRRGQEARLRCSPMKGHSHVYWYRQLPEEGLKFMVYLQKENIIDESGMPKERFSAEFPKEGPSILRIQQVVRGDSAAYFCASSPVWTRNQPQHFGDGTRLSIL.